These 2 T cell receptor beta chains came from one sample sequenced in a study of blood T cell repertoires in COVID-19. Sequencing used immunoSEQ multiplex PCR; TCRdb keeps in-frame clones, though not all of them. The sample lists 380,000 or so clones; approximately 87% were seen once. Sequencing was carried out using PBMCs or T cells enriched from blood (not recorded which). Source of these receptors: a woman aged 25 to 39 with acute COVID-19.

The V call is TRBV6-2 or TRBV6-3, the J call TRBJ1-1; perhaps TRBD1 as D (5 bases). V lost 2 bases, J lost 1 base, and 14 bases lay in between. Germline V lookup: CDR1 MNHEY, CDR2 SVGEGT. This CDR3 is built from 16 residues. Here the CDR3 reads CASSYRPNTGNTEAFF. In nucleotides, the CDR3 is TGTGCCAGCAGTTACCGACCTAACACAGGGAACACTGAAGCTTTCTTT.

CDR3 sequence: CASSQDLNEQFF. The DNA of the CDR3 is TGCGCCAGCAGCCAAGATCTGAATGAGCAGTTCTTC. The gene calls are TRBV4-1 and TRBJ2-1; D is unresolved. This CDR3 is built from 12 residues. Germline V gives CDR1 MGHRA, CDR2 YSYEKL. V lost 0 bases, J lost 7 bases, and 4 bases lay in between.